This entry features one T cell receptor beta chain sequence. This clonotype was counted a few times. Its antigen specificity is not known. Base qualities are not at hand, and no much larger clone is one base apart. This sample was included in a study of T cells in Graves' hyperthyroidism and ophthalmopathy (dated 2019 in TCRdb). As for the study more broadly: Peripheral blood samples were taken at the time of initial diagnosis, prior to any treatment. To identify distinguishing TCR V-J signatures, a discovery cohort of around 100 patients was used, comprising some 45 with Graves' ophthalmopathy and under 60 with stable Graves' hyperthyroidism. Prospective prediction of ophthalmopathy was tested in an independent validation cohort of approximately 19 hyperthyroidism patients and around 16 patients who later progressed to ophthalmopathy. The 100 or so discovery patients were randomly split 7:3 into training and test sets. In addition, the study compared T-cell repertoires in thyroid tissue and in blood from five to seven Graves' hyperthyroidism patients. After blood sampling, hyperthyroidism patients were treated with methimazole at a starting dose of 30 mg daily, and ophthalmopathy patients were treated with high-dose intravenous methylprednisolone. The paper reports TCR Vbeta CDR3 sequencing of 140 or so peripheral blood samples: approximately 43 ophthalmopathy, around 80 hyperthyroidism and around 17 progressor patients. Overall study outcomes, separate from this receptor: Most expanded thyroid clonotypes (frequency above 0.001) were also detected in blood, suggesting blood repertoires may reflect thyroid immune responses. No statistical method was used to set the sample size in advance, and investigators knew the group allocation. Ophthalmopathy was separated from stable hyperthyroidism by a 13 V-J signature model, with over 85% sensitivity and about 81% specificity obtained in cross-validation and 80%/75% obtained in testing. During validation, the model predicted progression to ophthalmopathy a median of about 6.5 months ahead of onset, with approximately 70% sensitivity and under 85% specificity.

Amplification of TCR beta CDR3 regions was carried out from RNA transcripts. For the first round of RT-PCR on the TCR CDR3, the HTBI primer set was used together with the Qiagen OneStep RT-PCR kit. A second multiplex PCR round built the libraries, followed by size selection and purification. Libraries were sequenced paired-end with 100 bp reads on an Illumina HiSeq2000. Per the source publication's procedure: SOAPnuke was used to process the raw data, removing reads that contained adapters or uncalled bases, had a mean Phred below 15, or lacked an exact match to the constant primer or identifier. COPE v1.2.5 was used to merge the high-quality paired reads, and each unique nucleotide sequence was defined as a clonotype. MiTCR v1.1 was used to align clonotypes to the IMGT TRBV, TRBD and TRBJ reference segments. The analysis included only V-J combinations with a frequency above 0.0001, which together covered roughly 99% of the repertoires. The TCS score was defined as the ratio of F50 (clonal expansion) to E x V (chaos), calculated using BLOSUM62-based TCRdist between CDR3 peptides within each V-J. Welch's t-statistics and random forest reduced 500 to 650 V-J features to roughly 13, which were used in a naive Bayes classifier (R e1071). TCRdb reworked the public reads: Q25 trimming with fastp, MiXCR clone assembly, productive beta chains retained. Entries are consolidated by CDR3 protein sequence, retaining the most common genes and DNA. TCRdb, rather than the study authors, made the V and J calls. Present in this sample are more than 650,000 distinct CDR3 sequences, less than 15% of which were seen just once. The ten largest clones represent roughly 10% of the sample.

The CDR3 numbers 14 residues from cysteine through phenylalanine. The entry retains the CDR3 DNA only, 42 bases that are in frame from base 1. The germline V gene encodes CDR1 SGHVS and CDR2 FQNEAQ. Cut back by 1 base and 4 bases, the V and J ends lie 7 bases apart. Stable Graves' hyperthyroidism was defined as the absence of progression to ophthalmopathy over 18 months of follow-up. Hyperthyroidism patients were aged 18 to 65 years and newly diagnosed, with disease duration of less than 2 months. Patients with uncontrolled infections, other autoimmune diseases, pregnancy or lactation were excluded. Diagnoses were established on the basis of clinical symptoms, serum thyroxine and TRAb, thyroid ultrasound, and orbital computed tomography. PBMCs were separated from approximately 9.9 ml of fresh peripheral blood using Ficoll-Paque density gradient centrifugation. Total RNA was extracted with Trizol reagent, and quality was checked on an Agilent 2100 Bioanalyzer.

This sequence uses TRBV7-8 and TRBJ2-2; no D gene is confidently identified. This sequence was found in a young woman with Graves' hyperthyroidism. Sequencing input: blood. The CDR3 corresponds to CASSLVVSTGELFF. The DNA reads TGTGCCAGCAGCTTAGTGGTGTCCACCGGGGAGCTGTTTTTT.